The T cell receptor (beta chain) described here comes from a study of memory CD4+ T cells and cytomegalovirus serostatus. Trimming stripped 4 bases from V and 2 bases from J, with 16 bases between. There are 15 residues in the CDR3. Germline V gene sequence: CDR1 SGHRS, CDR2 YFSETQ. Some clones are missing from TCRdb's copy, which holds only in-frame ones; the method was immunoSEQ multiplex PCR. Of some 54,000 clones detected, about three quarters appear once; the ten largest clones hold 1.4%. Single viable CD3+CD4+CD8-CD45RO+ cells were sorted as the memory CD4+ T cells. The sequenced sample consisted of memory CD4+ T cells from blood. This sequence originates from an adult in good health and CMV-seropositive. This chain connects TRBV5-1 to TRBJ2-7; D might be TRBD2 (5 bases). The CDR3 loop is CASSPQEGFTYEQYF. For the CDR3, the DNA is TGCGCCAGCAGCCCTCAAGAGGGATTTACCTACGAGCAGTACTTC.